This T cell receptor beta chain comes out of a study of cytomegalovirus exposure and HLA in healthy donors (dated 2017 in TCRdb). Regarding the complete study: An earlier analysis of approximately 640 of the donors reported 250 to 300 Gb of sequence data and 117 million unique TCR beta sequences from 150 million to 200 million T cells. An early release that covered about 600 HLA-typed donors contained approximately 290 gigabases of sequencing data and roughly 84 million unique TCR sequences. The genetic ancestry cluster associated with self-reported Caucasian donors included around four fifths of the 300 to 450 genotyped donors. The study aimed to test whether signatures of past pathogen exposure could be identified by cataloging public T cell receptors. The T cell repertoires of several hundred subjects were profiled by immunosequencing and related to cytomegalovirus serostatus. Besides the first cohort of under 700 subjects, a separate validation cohort made up of some 110 different subjects was used. High-throughput TCR immunosequencing, statistical association of individual TCRs with disease status, and machine learning were combined to predict cytomegalovirus infection status. A later analysis re-analyzed previously published TCR beta repertoires from several hundred donors and added high-resolution HLA genotyping to study TCR occurrence patterns. Rather than drawing on any new phenotypic data, the later analysis identified candidate immune exposures from TCR beta sequences and the way those sequences occurred across donors. An earlier analysis of fewer than 750 of the donors used high-throughput TCR beta sequencing to judge whether each TCR beta V gene segment behaved as functional or pseudogenic. Donor age, sex, ethnicity and CMV serostatus were collected together with the repertoire data. In a later genetic analysis, genome-wide SNP genotypes for about 65% of the 666 donors were used, and that subset was treated as a discovery cohort. All discovery cohort repertoires had been generated on a single sequencing platform. Class I and class II HLA loci were covered by the typing at four-digit resolution. Typing coverage differed by locus: A, B, C, DRB1 and DQB1 were typed in roughly 629-630 donors, DQA1 in about 550, DPA1 in approximately 600, and DPB1 in 400 to 490. A few DR-DQ haplotypes were handled as single units for association and clustering because linkage in the cohort was strong. Among a few hundred genotyped donors of the cohort, an average of about 240,000 unique TCR beta nucleotide sequences were sequenced per donor, around 20% of them non-productive. General study outcomes and caveats: A group of highly shared sequence variants was considered likely to be a technical artifact of the sequencing pipeline. CMV serostatus was the only immune exposure information available for the cohort. According to the authors, the approach could potentially be generalized to other disease states and immunological phenotypes. While some public TCRs were present in many individuals, most TCR sequences turned up only very rarely across donors. Because some donors lacked HLA typing at each locus, the association tests relied only on the typed subset. Broadly in line with IMGT annotations, most TCR beta V segments showed up in productive rearrangements about 87% or about 30% of the time in an earlier analysis of 450 to 750 of the donors. Sequencing depth was assumed to be roughly uniform across donors in the presence/absence analyses, though that assumption may not hold. Cytomegalovirus status was reported to be diagnosed by the classifier with high specificity and sensitivity in both the original and validation cohorts. When HLA alleles, especially DR and DQ, strongly co-occurred, attributing TCR associations to individual alleles was difficult. In vitro tests confirmed that three of the cytomegalovirus-associated TCR beta chains recognize cytomegalovirus antigens. The study gave a list of 150 to 200 TCR beta chains associated with cytomegalovirus. At a false discovery rate of 0.05, a later analysis linked 16,000 or so TCR beta sequences to specific HLA alleles. Linkage disequilibrium might explain the correlated functional status among segregating V segments, but an unknown experimental factor could not be ruled out. Because counts were too low, roughly 17 rarely observed V segments, including chromosome 9 orphons, were left out of the earlier analysis of 587 of the donors. An association between a missense DCLRE1C variant and V-gene and J-gene trimming of TCR beta chains was found in a later genetic analysis and replicated in an independent cohort. Several of the top co-occurrence clusters appeared to be linked to parvovirus B19, influenza, CMV and Epstein-Barr virus, according to a later analysis. This cohort had only TCR beta chains sequenced, and the lack of alpha or paired-chain data limited which features could be detected. Most CMV-associated TCR beta chains appeared to be HLA-restricted in a later analysis, and the HLA associations seemed to be driven largely by CMV exposure. A later analysis found that TCR association rates varied across HLA loci, with DRB1 alleles showing the most associated TCRs and HLA-C alleles the fewest. A later genetic analysis reported fewer N-insertions in productive TCRs among donors in an Asian-associated ancestry cluster than the approximately 670-donor mean. A later analysis found that HLA-associated TCR beta chains were more clonally expanded and had lower generation probabilities than equally common non-associated chains. A further reported finding was that TCR beta sequences accurately predicted the HLA-A and HLA-B alleles for most subjects in the first cohort.

About this clone itself: This receptor's antigen is unknown. No clone much larger than this one lies a single base away; base qualities are absent.

The cohort comprised 666 healthy bone marrow donors. Cohort members were all nominally healthy when sampled, although unrecorded immune exposures were likely present. The donor was CMV seronegative and belonged to the group of 380 or so seronegative cohort members. A peripheral blood sample was provided by each donor, and peripheral blood mononuclear cells were used for TCR beta sequencing. The Qiagen DNeasy Blood Extraction Kit was used to extract genomic DNA from the blood cell samples. Receptors were amplified or captured by the immunoSEQ multiplex PCR assay. The multiplex PCR relied on a mix of 60 forward primers for TCR Vbeta segments and 13 reverse primers for TCR Jbeta segments. The CDR3 region of rearranged TCR beta genes was amplified from genomic DNA by a multiplex PCR assay. The Illumina HiSeq System was used to sequence the amplified TCR beta libraries as 87-base-pair reads. Concerning the study's data processing: A later analysis counted tens of millions of unique TCR beta chains across the 600 to 850 repertoires, and about 10 million of these chains were shared by at least two donors. To remove PCR and sequencing errors, raw reads were error-corrected and collapsed into unique sequences using a nearest-neighbor algorithm that merged closely related sequences. CDR3 sequences were aligned to IMGT reference sequences to assign V, D and J gene segments. For a sequence to be retained, a match of at least six nucleotides to both a V gene segment and a J gene segment was required. Rearrangements were classified as productive when the CDR3 lacked stop codons and remained in frame with V and J, and all other rearrangements were classified as non-productive. Following IMGT convention, CDR3 was defined as the stretch from the second conserved V-encoded cysteine up to the conserved J-encoded phenylalanine. The earlier analysis of about 590 of the donors excluded sequences that lacked an unambiguous match to a single V gene segment. In an earlier analysis of approximately 590 of the donors, a V segment was called functional when productive rearrangements were above 56.7%, and segregating when the standard deviation between donors exceeded 5%. A statistical classification framework was developed to diagnose cytomegalovirus status using the catalog of TCR beta chain sequences. A later analysis assigned V and J genes by comparing TCR nucleotide sequences with IMGT/GENE-DB human TR gene sequences. Using the TCRdist pipeline, a later analysis assigned CDR3 sequences along with most-parsimonious VDJ recombination scenarios. In a later analysis, every TCR beta chain was defined by the combination of its CDR3 amino acid sequence and its V-gene family, and reads without a unique V-gene family were dropped. As a way to deal with suspected cross-contamination and a sequencing artifact, a later analysis dropped over 550 nucleotide sequences that were highly shared and had low generation probability. For each public chain, a later analysis derived a clonal expansion index from normalized ranks of inferred template counts within each repertoire. Generation probabilities in a later analysis came from a VDJ recombination model fitted to out-of-frame rearrangements, and those results were checked against IGoR. A later analysis scored TCR-TCR, TCR-HLA and TCR-CMV co-occurrence with hypergeometric tests, applying a repertoire-size bias correction to TCR pairs. To estimate false discovery rates, a later analysis permuted the HLA or CMV assignments 20 times. In a later analysis, co-occurring TCRs were grouped using DBSCAN, with TCRdist sequence similarity added in when clustering inside HLA-allele-positive subsets. Repertoires with fewer than 30,000 or more than 120,000 public chains were left out of co-occurrence clustering, as were four to six repertoires with anomalous nucleotide sharing. The immuneACCESS repertoire file appears here via TCRdb, limited to in-frame rearrangements. These files lack a portion of the clones; in checked studies, under half of the deficit traces to unresolved V genes, and the cause of the others is not known. The V and J calls and the clone size are those of that table, but D and trimming were determined from the DNA. Counted in this sample were about 200,000 clones; 65% to 85% of them appeared once. The ten largest clones add up to 2.9% of the sample.

The sequence was collected from a man aged 30-40 years in good health and CMV-seronegative. The sequenced sample was PBMCs.

CDR3 sequence: CASSLSPWTTRGGYTF. The sequence in DNA is TGTGCCAGCAGTCTCTCACCCTGGACAACCAGGGGAGGCTACACCTTC. The chain joins TRBV2 to TRBJ1-2; the D segment could be TRBD1, given 6 matching bases. For CDR1 and CDR2, the germline V gene lists SNHLY and FYNNEI. The junction carries 24 bases between V and J, which are trimmed by 5 bases and 8 bases respectively. Its CDR3 holds 16 amino acids, cysteine through phenylalanine. Only CDR3 DNA is held: 48 bases, read in frame from base 1. The full variable domain, completed from the reference TRBV2 and TRBJ1-2 proteins outside the CDR3, reads EPEVTQTPSHQVTQMGQEVILRCVPISNHLYFYWYRQILGQKVEFLVSFYNNEISEKSEIFDDQFSVERPDGSNFTLKIRSTKLEDSAMYFCASSLSPWTTRGGYTFGSGTRLTVV.